The sequence of this T cell receptor beta chain was determined in a study of metastatic and nonmetastatic thyroid tumors. Across the whole study: Blood and tumor or nodule tissue repertoires from malignant and benign thyroid patients were compared.

All patients were untreated before thyroid surgery. This clone is labeled medium-sized. Antigen: not known. Study results and caveats: Malignant tumors reportedly showed significantly higher TCR beta diversity than benign nodules in both blood and tumor.

Trimming took 8 bases from V and 3 from J, leaving 14 bases between them. This CDR3 has 13 residues. The germline gives CDR1 MNHNS, CDR2 SASEGT. In the authors' workflow: Between-group CDR3 differences, defined by clinicopathological status, yielded a distant-metastasis classifier for papillary thyroid cancer. TCRdb re-clonotyped the PCR reads through MiXCR. TCRdb, rather than the study authors, made the V and J calls. Of approximately 60,000 clones in the sample, roughly 30% were seen once. The clonotype was recovered from a female donor with papillary thyroid cancer or a benign thyroid nodule (not recorded which). Some clones in this sample may be carry-over from other donors' samples. This chain connects TRBV6-1 to TRBJ2-7; no reliable D call. Sequencing used blood. The CDR3 DNA sequence: TGTGCCAGCTTAGGCGGTGTTTACTACGAGCAGTACTTC. Protein: CASLGGVYYEQYF.